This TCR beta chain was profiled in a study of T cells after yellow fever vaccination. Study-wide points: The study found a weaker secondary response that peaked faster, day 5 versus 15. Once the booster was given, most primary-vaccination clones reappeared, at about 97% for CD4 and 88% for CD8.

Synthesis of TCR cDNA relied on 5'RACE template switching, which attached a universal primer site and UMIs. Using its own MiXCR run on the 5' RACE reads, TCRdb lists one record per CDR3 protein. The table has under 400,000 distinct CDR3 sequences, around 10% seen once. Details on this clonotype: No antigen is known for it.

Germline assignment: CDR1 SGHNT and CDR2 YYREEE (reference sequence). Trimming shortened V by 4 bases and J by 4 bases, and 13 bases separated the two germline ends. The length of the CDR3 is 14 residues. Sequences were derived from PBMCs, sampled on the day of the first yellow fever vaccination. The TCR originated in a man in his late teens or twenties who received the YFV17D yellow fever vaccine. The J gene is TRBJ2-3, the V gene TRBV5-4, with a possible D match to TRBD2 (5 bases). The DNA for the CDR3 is TGTGCCAGCAGCCTACGGACTGTCGCAGATACGCAGTATTTT. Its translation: CASSLRTVADTQYF.